The 32 T cell receptor beta chains below were found in one sample sequenced in a study of blood T cell repertoires in COVID-19 (TCRdb year 2020). The library was obtained by the immunoSEQ multiplex PCR assay. TCRdb obtained this table from immuneACCESS and retained in-frame rearrangements with V and J assigned. These tables miss some clones; where compared with another copy, unresolved V genes account for less than half of the shortfall, and the remainder is unexplained. The sample records 150,000 to 200,000 clones, more than 70% of which are singletons. The ten largest clones add up to approximately 6% of the sample. The sequenced sample was peripheral blood. These receptors were collected from a man in his forties with active or convalescent COVID-19.

Worth noting for this clone: The sample contains more than one DNA sequence encoding this CDR3. The rearrangement uses TRBV18 and TRBJ1-1; 7 bases agree with TRBD1. Germline CDR1 reads KGHSH; CDR2 reads LQKENI. J lost 4 bases, V lost 3 bases, and 5 bases had no gene match. The CDR3 length is 14 residues. The CDR3, as DNA: TGTGCCAGCTCACCGAGACAGGGAGGCACTGAAGCTTTCTTT. This translates into CASSPRQGGTEAFF. Full variable domain (remainder filled in from reference TRBV18 and TRBJ1-1): NAGVMQNPRHLVRRRGQEARLRCSPMKGHSHVYWYRQLPEEGLKFMVYLQKENIIDESGMPKERFSAEFPKEGPSILRIQQVVRGDSAAYFCASSPRQGGTEAFFGQGTRLTVV.

This chain links TRBV12-5 with TRBJ1-6; tentatively, D is TRBD1 (5 bases). This CDR3 has 14 amino acids. Per the germline V gene, CDR1 is LGHNT and CDR2 is FRNRAP. V was cut by 6 bases and J by 8 bases, with 14 bases left in between. In DNA, the CDR3 is TGTGCTAGTGGAGCCGACAGTTCTTATTCACCCCTCCACTTT. The encoded protein is CASGADSSYSPLHF.

V usage is TRBV3-1 (or the pseudogene TRBV3-2) and J usage is TRBJ2-2, with 12 nucleotides matching TRBD2. CDR3 size: 18 residues. Trimming removed 1 base from V and 5 bases from J; junction bases left unmatched: 8. Germline V CDR1 and CDR2: LGHDT, YNNKEL (reference sequence). The CDR3 sequence: CASSQVRLAGAGTGELFF. CDR3 DNA: TGTGCCAGCAGCCAAGTCCGACTAGCGGGGGCAGGGACCGGGGAGCTGTTTTTT.

The chain couples TRBV19 to TRBJ1-1, with D unresolved. The V and J ends lost 7 bases and 0 bases respectively, with 6 bases between them. The germline gives CDR1 LNHDA, CDR2 SQIVND (reference sequence). CDR3 size: 12 residues. The DNA for the CDR3 is TGTGCCAGTAAGGAGTTGAACACTGAAGCTTTCTTT. Translating it yields CASKELNTEAFF.

V usage is TRBV3-1 (or the pseudogene TRBV3-2) and J usage is TRBJ2-4; 9 bases are shared with TRBD2. The length of the CDR3 is 19 residues. The V gene's germline CDR1 is LGHDT and CDR2 YNNKEL (reference sequence). With V trimmed by 0 bases and J by 0 bases, 9 bases remained unmatched. CDR3 loop: CASSQDPPSGVRAKNIQYF. CDR3 DNA: TGTGCCAGCAGCCAAGATCCCCCTAGCGGGGTGAGAGCCAAAAACATTCAGTACTTC.

The V gene is TRBV6-5, the J gene TRBJ2-6; D not certain. This CDR3 has 15 amino acids. Trimming shortened V by 5 bases and J by 0 bases, and 8 bases separated the two germline ends. In germline, CDR1 is MNHEY, CDR2 SVGAGI. The DNA of the CDR3 is TGTGCCAGCAGTCCTGCAGGCTCTGGGGCCAACGTCCTGACTTTC. Translated: CASSPAGSGANVLTF.

The rearrangement links TRBV7-2 to TRBJ2-5, with D possibly matching TRBD2 (6 bases). The CDR3 covers 14 residues. V was shortened by 5 bases and J by 1 base, with 11 bases between the two germline ends. Germline V gene data show CDR1 as SGHTA and CDR2 as FQGNSA. The CDR3 DNA is TGTGCCAGCAGCCCCCTGGGAGGCCAAGAGACCCAGTACTTC. It translates to CASSPLGGQETQYF. Full variable domain (missing parts from reference TRBV7-2 and TRBJ2-5): GAGVSQSPSNKVTEKGKDVELRCDPISGHTALYWYRQSLGQGLEFLIYFQGNSAPDKSGLPSDRFSAERTGGSVSTLTIQRTQQEDSAVYLCASSPLGGQETQYFGPGTRLLVL.

This chain joins TRBV7-2 and TRBJ2-7; TRBD1 matches 8 bases. The length of the CDR3 is 16 residues. CDR1 is SGHTA, CDR2 FQGNSA, per germline. Unmatched junction bases numbered 11, after V lost 5 bases and J lost 2 bases. In nucleotides, the CDR3 is TGTGCCAGCAGCGCAGACGACAGGGGAGGCGCCTACGAGCAGTACTTC. Translating it yields CASSADDRGGAYEQYF.

About this clone itself: Other DNA variants within this sample encode the same CDR3. CDR3 region: CASSPGGETQYF. The DNA for the CDR3 is TGTGCCAGTAGCCCGGGGGGGGAGACCCAGTACTTC. The V gene is TRBV19, the J gene TRBJ2-5; 8 nucleotides line up with TRBD2. The germline CDR1 and CDR2 sequences are LNHDA and SQIVND (reference sequence). V gave up 6 bases and J gave up 5 bases; unmatched junction bases: 2. This CDR3 is 12 amino acids long. Drawing the rest from reference TRBV19 and TRBJ2-5, the complete variable domain is DGGITQSPKYLFRKEGQNVTLSCEQNLNHDAMYWYRQDPGQGLRLIYYSQIVNDFQKGDIAEGYSVSREKKESFPLTVTSAQKNPTAFYLCASSPGGETQYFGPGTRLLVL.

This rearrangement joins TRBV19 to TRBJ1-4; tentative D call: TRBD1 (5 bases). CDR1 LNHDA and CDR2 SQIVND come from the germline V gene (reference sequence). The V and J ends lost 3 bases and 8 bases respectively, with 19 bases between them. The CDR3 contains 16 residues. As DNA, the CDR3 is TGTGCCAGTAGTATGGCCCAGGGTTTTGTCAACGAAAAACTGTTTTTT. Protein sequence: CASSMAQGFVNEKLFF.

The V gene is TRBV2, the J gene TRBJ2-3; D is unresolved. This CDR3 is built from 11 residues. The V and J ends lost 11 bases and 6 bases respectively, with 12 bases between them. Germline loops: CDR1 SNHLY, CDR2 FYNNEI. The CDR3 spells CAPRSSDTQYF. The CDR3 DNA reads as TGTGCCCCCAGGTCGTCCGATACGCAGTATTTT.

The chain is built from TRBV19 and TRBJ1-1, with TRBD1 matching over 7 bases. The germline V gene encodes CDR1 LNHDA and CDR2 SQIVND (reference sequence). The CDR3 is 15 residues long. J lost 1 base, V lost 3 bases, and 5 bases had no gene match. CDR3 residues: CASSIGTASNTEAFF. The DNA for the CDR3 is TGTGCCAGTAGTATTGGGACAGCTTCGAACACTGAAGCTTTCTTT.

This clone was recorded a few times. One end of the junction fails to match germline, which may point to a read error. The chain couples TRBV24-1 to TRBJ1-1, with unresolved D. The CDR3 has 13 amino acids. The germline CDR1 and CDR2 sequences are KGHDR and SFDVKD. The CDR3 bases are TGTGCCACGAGTGGAGAGCAGGCCACTGAAGCTTTCTTT. Encoded protein: CATSGEQATEAFF.

This clone has only one observation. This rearrangement joins TRBV5-1 to TRBJ2-7, with 8 bases lining up with TRBD2. V gave up 0 bases and J gave up 4 bases; unmatched junction bases: 6. The germline gives CDR1 SGHRS, CDR2 YFSETQ. The CDR3 sequence is 15 residues long. CDR3 coding DNA: TGCGCCAGCAGCTTGGGGGCAGCGGGAGCTTACGAGCAGTACTTC. The encoded protein is CASSLGAAGAYEQYF.

The chain is built from TRBV5-5 and TRBJ2-7; D might be TRBD2 (6 bases). The V gene lost 7 bases and the J gene lost 5 bases, with 16 bases spanning the gap. Germline V gene lookup returns CDR1 SGHKS and CDR2 YYEKEE (reference sequence). This CDR3 spans 13 amino acids. CDR3 nucleotides: TGTGCCAGCTATTTAGGAGGGTTGGACGAGCAGTACTTC. Protein: CASYLGGLDEQYF.

For the CDR3, the DNA is TGTGCCAGCAGCTCCCCGGGTGGGTGGGAGACCCAGTACTTC. This sequence encodes CASSSPGGWETQYF. The chain uses TRBV7-9 and TRBJ2-5; D is ambiguous. CDR3 size: 14 residues. V lost 4 bases, J lost 5 bases, and 14 bases lay in between. Germline loops: CDR1 SEHNR, CDR2 FQNEAQ (reference sequence).

The chain is built from TRBV19 and TRBJ2-2; 8 positions agree with TRBD2. The CDR3 runs to 16 residues. Germline values: CDR1 LNHDA, CDR2 SQIVND (reference sequence). The junction had 6 bases not matched to a gene; V was cut back by 5 bases and J by 1 base. The CDR3 coding sequence is TGTGCCAGTAGTTTTAAGAGCGGGGGGAACACCGGGGAGCTGTTTTTT. Translating gives CASSFKSGGNTGELFF.

This clone was detected a few times. The chain joins TRBV2 to TRBJ1-2, with D perhaps TRBD1 (5 bases). The V gene lost 4 bases and the J gene lost 8 bases, with 17 bases spanning the gap. Germline CDR1 and CDR2: SNHLY and FYNNEI. This CDR3 is built from 14 residues. This CDR3 is CASSVYRQLGGYTF. The CDR3 nucleotides read TGTGCCAGCAGTGTATATCGACAGTTAGGGGGCTACACCTTC.

This clone has only a few counts. V and J are TRBV3-1 (or the pseudogene TRBV3-2) and TRBJ1-6; 10 nucleotides match TRBD1. The CDR3 extends over 17 amino acids. Germline V gene sequence: CDR1 LGHDT, CDR2 YNNKEL (reference sequence). J was trimmed by 4 bases and V by 2 bases; bases with no gene match: 5. CDR3 loop: CASSQPAGQGYNSPLHF. The CDR3 bases are TGTGCCAGCAGCCAACCGGCGGGACAGGGGTATAATTCACCCCTCCACTTT.

This clone appeared once. The gene calls are TRBV4-1 and TRBJ1-4, with a tentative D call TRBD1 (5 bases). Per germline, CDR1 MGHRA and CDR2 YSYEKL. This CDR3 contains 16 residues. The V gene lost 1 base and the J gene lost 11 bases, with 20 bases spanning the gap. The CDR3 sequence: CASSQGIGGPQWKLFF. The CDR3 nucleotides are TGCGCCAGCAGCCAAGGTATCGGGGGTCCTCAGTGGAAACTGTTTTTT.

This sequence joins TRBV5-1 and TRBJ1-3, with TRBD1 matching over 8 bases. The CDR3 is 13 amino acids. The V segment lost 7 bases and the J segment 4 bases; nucleotides outside the gene matches: 4. Germline V gene data show CDR1 as SGHRS and CDR2 as YFSETQ. CDR3 DNA sequence: TGCGCCAGCCGGACAGGGTCGGGAAACACCATATATTTT. The encoded protein is CASRTGSGNTIYF.

V gene TRBV19 combines with J gene TRBJ1-1, with TRBD1 as a possible D gene (6 bases). V lost 3 bases, J lost 2 bases, and 13 bases lay in between. Per the germline V gene, CDR1 is LNHDA and CDR2 is SQIVND (reference sequence). CDR3 length: 15 residues. CDR3 coding DNA: TGTGCCAGTAGTATCGGCCGCGGGGGCAACACTGAAGCTTTCTTT. Translating gives CASSIGRGGNTEAFF. Looking up the rest from reference TRBV19 and TRBJ1-1 gives the full variable domain: DGGITQSPKYLFRKEGQNVTLSCEQNLNHDAMYWYRQDPGQGLRLIYYSQIVNDFQKGDIAEGYSVSREKKESFPLTVTSAQKNPTAFYLCASSIGRGGNTEAFFGQGTRLTVV.

This chain links TRBV5-4 with TRBJ1-1, with D uncertain. The CDR3 sequence is 14 residues long. The V and J ends lost 2 bases and 3 bases respectively, with 11 bases between them. Germline V CDR1 and CDR2: SGHNT, YYREEE (reference sequence). CDR3 sequence: CASSLFGRDTEAFF. CDR3 coding DNA: TGTGCCAGCAGCTTATTCGGTCGGGACACTGAAGCTTTCTTT.

The CDR3 bases are TGTGCCAGCAGTCTACTCGCCGGGGAAGAGCAGTTCTTC. It is translated as CASSLLAGEEQFF. J is TRBJ2-1 and V is TRBV6-5; tentatively, D is TRBD2 (5 bases). The CDR3 is 13 residues long. Germline CDR1 is MNHEY and CDR2 is SVGAGI. Deletions cut 5 bases from V and 10 bases from J, with 15 bases between.

This sequence joins TRBV11-2 and TRBJ2-7, with D perhaps matching TRBD1 (6 bases). V lost 5 bases and J lost 2, with 19 bases in between. Germline V gives CDR1 SGHAT, CDR2 FQNNGV. This CDR3 contains 16 residues. The chain's CDR3 is CASSPLRGQRTYEQYF. The DNA of the CDR3 is TGTGCCAGCAGCCCCTTGAGAGGACAGAGGACCTACGAGCAGTACTTC.

The V call is TRBV7-9, the J call TRBJ1-1; D is uncertain. The germline V gene has CDR1 SEHNR and CDR2 FQNEAQ (reference sequence). The CDR3 spans 14 residues. V was trimmed by 2 bases and J by 2 bases, leaving 9 bases between them. The CDR3: CASSLYSENTEAFF. Written as DNA, the CDR3 is TGTGCCAGCAGCTTATACTCTGAAAACACTGAAGCTTTCTTT.

The V and J genes are TRBV30 and TRBJ2-6, with 7 bases lining up with TRBD1. V was clipped by 4 bases and J by 0 bases; unmatched bases: 12. The germline CDR1 and CDR2 sequences are GTSNPN and SVGIG (reference sequence). The CDR3 is 18 amino acids. CDR3 coding DNA: TGTGCCTGGACCAACTTTATGCAGGGGGTCTCTGGGGCCAACGTCCTGACTTTC. This gives the protein CAWTNFMQGVSGANVLTF.

The chain employs TRBV7-9 and TRBJ1-5; 9 nucleotides align to TRBD1. The J segment lost 5 bases and the V segment lost 1 base, leaving 6 bases of the junction unmatched. The CDR3 spans 16 residues. Germline V gives CDR1 SEHNR, CDR2 FQNEAQ (reference sequence). In DNA form, the CDR3 reads TGTGCCAGCAGCTTAGGGTGGGGACAGGGTTATCAGCCCCAGCATTTT. Amino acids: CASSLGWGQGYQPQHF.

The chain uses TRBV6-2 or TRBV6-3 and TRBJ1-5, with D possibly matching TRBD1 (6 bases). This CDR3 is built from 14 residues. Germline loops: CDR1 MNHEY, CDR2 SVGEGT. V dropped 6 bases and J dropped 7 bases, with 16 bases sitting between them. In DNA form, the CDR3 reads TGTGCCAGCAGCGACAGGTCCTCCCTCCAGCCCCAGCATTTT. It is translated as CASSDRSSLQPQHF.

The chain has TRBV6-6 and TRBJ2-1, with TRBD2 as a possible D gene (6 bases). Trimming removed 5 bases at V and 7 bases at J, with 12 bases between. Germline CDR1 MNHNY, CDR2 SVGAGI (reference sequence). The CDR3 runs to 13 residues. The CDR3, as DNA: TGTGCCAGCAGTCTCGGGGGTAGGAATGAGCAGTTCTTC. It specifies CASSLGGRNEQFF.

This clone came up many times. This chain links TRBV7-2 with TRBJ1-5; the D gene is possibly TRBD1 (6 bases). This CDR3 has 16 residues. From germline, CDR1 is SGHTA and CDR2 FQGNSA. Trimming took off 1 base at V and 5 bases at J, with 15 bases between the two ends. The CDR3 loop is CASSLVLLGGDQPQHF. CDR3 sequence (DNA): TGTGCCAGCAGCTTAGTACTATTAGGGGGAGATCAGCCCCAGCATTTT.

This clone was seen a handful of times. The rearrangement joins TRBV9 to TRBJ2-2, with D unresolved. Trimming stripped 6 bases from V and 0 bases from J, with 9 bases between. The CDR3 is 14 amino acids. Germline assignment: CDR1 SGDLS and CDR2 YYNGEE. The CDR3 sequence: CASTAATNTGELFF. The CDR3 bases are TGTGCCAGCACCGCTGCGACGAACACCGGGGAGCTGTTTTTT.